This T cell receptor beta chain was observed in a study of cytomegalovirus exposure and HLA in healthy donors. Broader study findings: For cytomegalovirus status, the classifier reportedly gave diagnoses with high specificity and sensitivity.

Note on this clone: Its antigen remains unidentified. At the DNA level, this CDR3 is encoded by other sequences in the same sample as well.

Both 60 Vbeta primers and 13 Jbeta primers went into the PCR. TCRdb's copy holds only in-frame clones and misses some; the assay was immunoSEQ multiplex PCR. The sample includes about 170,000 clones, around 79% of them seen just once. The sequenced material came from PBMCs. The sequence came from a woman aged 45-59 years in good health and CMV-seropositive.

CDR3 region: CASSDRVGNQPQHF. In DNA, the CDR3 is TGTGCCAGCAGTGACCGGGTAGGCAATCAGCCCCAGCATTTT. The chain recombines TRBV2 with TRBJ1-5; D remains unclear. Trimming left V 3 bases short and J 2 bases short, with 8 bases between. The CDR3 is 14 residues long. Germline CDR1 SNHLY, CDR2 FYNNEI.